The clone carrying this TCR beta chain was seen a handful of times. Patients chosen for sequencing had shown CD8+CD57+ cell expansion by flow cytometry. These data come from a study of CD8+CD57+ T cells in acquired aplastic anemia. The CDR3 is made up of 14 amino acids. With V trimmed by 0 bases and J by 4 bases, 2 bases remained unmatched. Germline CDR1 and CDR2: WNHNN and SYGVQD (reference sequence). Genomic DNA constituted the template upon which TCR beta VDJ and CDR3 profiling was performed. TCRdb passed the reads through MiXCR, listing each CDR3 protein once. The repertoire has about 160,000 distinct CDR3 sequences, 40% to 55% of them found once; the top ten carry around 2.9%.

Sequencing used sorted CD4+, CD8+, or CD8+CD57+ T cells (not recorded which) from PBMCs. The chain employs TRBV10-1 and TRBJ2-5; 7 bases line up with TRBD1. This receptor was identified in a human donor with aplastic anemia. CDR3 bases: TGCGCCAGCAGTGAGTCAGGGACAGTAGAGACCCAGTACTTC. It is translated as CASSESGTVETQYF.